This is a list of T cell receptor beta chains from one sample in a study of OX40 agonist ivuxolimab in advanced cancers. The table came from immunoSEQ multiplex PCR; TCRdb's copy has only in-frame clones and leaves some out. The sample records 60,000 to 70,000 clones, about nine tenths being singletons. Source: CD4+ or CD8+ T cells sorted from blood, taken in a trial of the OX40 agonist ivuxolimab. The receptors shown here come from an adult with an advanced solid tumor such as melanoma, head and neck, liver or kidney cancer. Both conserved end residues are part of each CDR3. A D gene is named only where the DNA matches it firmly. The size entry is marked missing in some rows and otherwise reads once, few, many or a size class.

d_call	clone_size	v_call	j_call	cdr3_nt	cdr3_aa
.	.	TRBV11-3	TRBJ1-6	TGTGCCAGCAGCTTAGATTCAGGGAAGGGAAATAATTCACCCCTCCACTTT	CASSLDSGKGNNSPLHF
.	.	TRBV6-5	TRBJ1-5	TGTGCCAGCAGTGAATACGAGGGAAACCAGCCCCAGCATTTT	CASSEYEGNQPQHF
.	.	TRBV28	TRBJ1-1	TGTGCCAGCAGGCGCGGACAGATGAACACTGAAGCTTTCTTT	CASRRGQMNTEAFF
TRBD1	.	TRBV9	TRBJ1-3	TGTGCCAGCAGCACGGACAGGGTACAAGGAAACACCATATATTTT	CASSTDRVQGNTIYF
TRBD1	.	TRBV7-9	TRBJ1-6	TGTGCCAGCAGCTCCACAGGGGGCGGAGGTTCACCCCTCCACTTT	CASSSTGGGGSPLHF
.	once	TRBV9	TRBJ1-1	TGTGCCAGCAGCATTAGTATTGGCACTGAAGCTTTCTTT	CASSISIGTEAFF
TRBD1	.	TRBV19	TRBJ2-5	TGTGCCAGTAGTATTACAGGGGGCAAGGAGACCCAGTACTTC	CASSITGGKETQYF
.	.	TRBV5-4	TRBJ2-5	TGTGCCAGCAGCATATATGGGGGGCGCAAGGAGACCCAGTACTTC	CASSIYGGRKETQYF
TRBD1	.	TRBV28	TRBJ1-5	TGTGCCAGCACCCGGACAGGGGGCTATCAGCCCCAGCATTTT	CASTRTGGYQPQHF
.	.	TRBV18	TRBJ1-2	TGTGCCAGCTCACCGGGGGGTGGACGTGACAGGACTTATGGCTACACCTTC	CASSPGGGRDRTYGYTF
.	.	TRBV29-1	TRBJ1-2	TGCAGCGTGGGAGCGGTCTATGGCTACACCTTC	CSVGAVYGYTF
TRBD1	.	TRBV18	TRBJ1-6	TGTGCCAGCTCACCGGGACAGGGTATAAATTCACCCCTCCACTTT	CASSPGQGINSPLHF
TRBD1	.	TRBV14	TRBJ1-5	TGTGCCAGCAGCCAAGCTCCGGACAGGGTTGATAATCAGCCCCAGCATTTT	CASSQAPDRVDNQPQHF
.	few	TRBV6-6	TRBJ1-1	TGTGCCAGCAGTTACGAAGCAGACAGAAACACTGAAGCTTTCTTT	CASSYEADRNTEAFF
.	.	TRBV5-6	TRBJ2-3	TGTGCCAGCAGCCTCGGGACCATCACAGATACGCAGTATTTT	CASSLGTITDTQYF
TRBD2	.	TRBV6-6	TRBJ2-3	TGTGCCAGCAGCTCCGGGACTAGCGGGGGGGATACGCAGTATTTT	CASSSGTSGGDTQYF
.	.	TRBV7-9	TRBJ2-6	TGTGCCAGCACCTCCTCCGGACAGGCCAACGTCCTGACTTTC	CASTSSGQANVLTF
TRBD1	.	TRBV9	TRBJ2-7	TGTGCCAGCAGCGTGGGGACAGGGAGTTTCACCTACGAGCAGTACTTC	CASSVGTGSFTYEQYF
TRBD2	once	TRBV11-2	TRBJ2-7	TGTGCCAGCAGCCCCGGGACTAGCGGGAGAATCCTTCGCTACGAGCAGTACTTC	CASSPGTSGRILRYEQYF
.	.	TRBV7-2	TRBJ2-2	TGTGCCAGCAGCCCAGGGGACGGGTACGACACCGGGGAGCTGTTTTTT	CASSPGDGYDTGELFF
TRBD2	.	TRBV28	TRBJ2-4	TGTGCCGCGGAGGGCGGGAGGTCAGCCAAAAACATTCAGTACTTC	CAAEGGRSAKNIQYF
.	.	TRBV7-9	TRBJ2-7	TGTGCCAGCAGCCCTTGGGACGTCTCCTACGAGCAGTACTTC	CASSPWDVSYEQYF
.	.	TRBV28	TRBJ1-4	TGTGCCAGCAGTTTAGACGAAAAACTGTTTTTT	CASSLDEKLFF
.	once	TRBV29-1	TRBJ1-5	TGCAGCGCAAGGGAGCCGGGGGGCAATCAGCCCCAGCATTTT	CSAREPGGNQPQHF
.	.	TRBV7-2	TRBJ2-5	TGTGCCAGCATCCGGACTAAAGGGACCCAGTACTTC	CASIRTKGTQYF
TRBD1	.	TRBV19	TRBJ2-1	TGTGCCAGTAGTATTAACAGGGGGAATGAGCAGTTCTTC	CASSINRGNEQFF
.	.	TRBV5-1	TRBJ2-5	TGCGCCAGCAGCTTCCCCCAAGAGACCCAGTACTTC	CASSFPQETQYF
TRBD2	.	TRBV9	TRBJ2-3	TGTGCCAGCACCAGTAGCGGGAGGGCCAGCACAGATACGCAGTATTTT	CASTSSGRASTDTQYF
TRBD1	.	TRBV5-1	TRBJ1-5	TGCGCCAGCAGCTTGGATCAGGGGGGCAATCAGCCCCAGCATTTT	CASSLDQGGNQPQHF
.	.	TRBV6-1	TRBJ1-2	TGTGCCAGCAGTGAAGCGCTAGGGGGTAACTATGGCTACACCTTC	CASSEALGGNYGYTF
.	.	TRBV5-1	TRBJ1-5	TGCGCCAGTAGCTTGGACAGCAATCAGCCCCAGCATTTT	CASSLDSNQPQHF
.	.	TRBV6-1	TRBJ1-1	TGTGCCAGCAGGAGGGACGGACTTTCAACTGAAGCTTTCTTT	CASRRDGLSTEAFF
.	.	TRBV18	TRBJ2-1	TGTGCCAGCTCACTGTACAGGGAATTGGCCTACAATGAGCAGTTCTTC	CASSLYRELAYNEQFF
TRBD2	.	TRBV4-3	TRBJ2-1	TGCGCCAGCAGCGGTACTAGCGGGAGATACAATGAGCAGTTCTTC	CASSGTSGRYNEQFF
TRBD1	.	TRBV5-1	TRBJ1-3	TGCGCCAGCAGCTTACAGGGGGAAGGTGGAAACACCATATATTTT	CASSLQGEGGNTIYF
.	.	TRBV9	TRBJ2-3	TGTGCCAGCAGCGTCGGGGGGCCCCCAGATACGCAGTATTTT	CASSVGGPPDTQYF
.	.	TRBV4-1	TRBJ2-7	TGCGCCAGCAGCCCCCAGTTTGACAGGACCTACGAGCAGTACTTC	CASSPQFDRTYEQYF
.	once	TRBV5-1	TRBJ1-3	TGCGCCAGCAGCTTGTCTACGGGACAAGCAGGAAACACCATATATTTT	CASSLSTGQAGNTIYF
TRBD1	.	TRBV28	TRBJ1-3	TGTGCCAGCTGGGACAGGATAGGGGACACCATATATTTT	CASWDRIGDTIYF
.	.	TRBV11-2	TRBJ1-5	TGTGCCAGCAGCTTGGGCTCAACCGGGCGGCAGCCCCAGCATTTT	CASSLGSTGRQPQHF
.	.	TRBV11-3	TRBJ2-2	TGTGCCAGCAGCTTAGCCGGGGAGCTGTTTTTT	CASSLAGELFF
.	.	TRBV27	TRBJ1-2	TGTGCCAGCAGCCCGGACAGTACCTATGGCTACACCTTC	CASSPDSTYGYTF
.	.	TRBV9	TRBJ2-5	TGTGCCAGCAGCGTAGACAAAGCGGTGGGGGCCCAGTACTTC	CASSVDKAVGAQYF
.	.	TRBV6-1	TRBJ1-1	TGTGCCAGCAGTGATGGTGGAGGGGGAAGGACTGAAGCTTTCTTT	CASSDGGGGRTEAFF
.	.	TRBV2	TRBJ2-7	TGTGCCAGCAGTGAGCAGGGAACCTCCTACGAGCAGTACTTC	CASSEQGTSYEQYF
.	.	TRBV18	TRBJ1-4	TGTGCCAGCTCACCGGGGGGTACTAATGAAAAACTGTTTTTT	CASSPGGTNEKLFF
.	.	TRBV30	TRBJ2-7	TGTGCCTGGAGTGTATCGGCAGGGCGAGCCCACGAGCAGTACTTC	CAWSVSAGRAHEQYF